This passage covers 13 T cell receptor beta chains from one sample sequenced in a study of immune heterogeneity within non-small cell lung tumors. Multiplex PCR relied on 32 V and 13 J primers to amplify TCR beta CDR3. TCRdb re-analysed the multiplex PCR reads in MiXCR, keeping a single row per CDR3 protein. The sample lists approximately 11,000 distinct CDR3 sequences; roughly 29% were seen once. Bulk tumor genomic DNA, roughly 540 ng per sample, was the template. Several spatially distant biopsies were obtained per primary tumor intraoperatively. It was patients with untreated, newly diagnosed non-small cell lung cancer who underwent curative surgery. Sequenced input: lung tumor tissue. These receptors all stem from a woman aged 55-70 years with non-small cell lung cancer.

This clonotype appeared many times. CDR3 DNA sequence: TGTGCCATCAGTGAGAGACTAGCGCCTAACACCGGGGAGCTGTTTTTT. Translating it yields CAISERLAPNTGELFF. This chain uses TRBV10-3 with TRBJ2-2, with 8 bases matching TRBD2. Per the germline V gene, CDR1 is ENHRY and CDR2 is SYGVKD. The V gene end was trimmed by 2 bases and the J gene end by 2 bases; junction bases not matched to a gene: 4. CDR3 length: 16 residues.

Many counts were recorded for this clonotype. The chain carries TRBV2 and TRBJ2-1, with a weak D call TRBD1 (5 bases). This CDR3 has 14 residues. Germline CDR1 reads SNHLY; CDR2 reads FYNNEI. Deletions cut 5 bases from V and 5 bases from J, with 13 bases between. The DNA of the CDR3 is TGTGCCAGCAGTTCAGGGATTCCACACAATGAGCAGTTCTTC. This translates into CASSSGIPHNEQFF.

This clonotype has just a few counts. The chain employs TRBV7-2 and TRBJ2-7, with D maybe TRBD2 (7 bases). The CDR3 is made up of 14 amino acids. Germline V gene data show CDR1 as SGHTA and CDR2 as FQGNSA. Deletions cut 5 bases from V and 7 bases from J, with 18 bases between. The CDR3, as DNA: TGTGCCAGCAGCCTTAGTAAGGGGGAGGGTGAGCAGTACTTC. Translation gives CASSLSKGEGEQYF. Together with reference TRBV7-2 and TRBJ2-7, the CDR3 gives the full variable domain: GAGVSQSPSNKVTEKGKDVELRCDPISGHTALYWYRQSLGQGLEFLIYFQGNSAPDKSGLPSDRFSAERTGGSVSTLTIQRTQQEDSAVYLCASSLSKGEGEQYFGPGTRLTVT.

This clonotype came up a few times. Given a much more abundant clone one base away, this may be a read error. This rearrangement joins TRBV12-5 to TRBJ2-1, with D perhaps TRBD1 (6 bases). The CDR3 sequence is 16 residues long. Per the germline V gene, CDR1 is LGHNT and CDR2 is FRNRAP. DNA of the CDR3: TGTGCTAGTGGTTTGACCGGGACAAGCTCCTACAATGAGGAGTTCTTC. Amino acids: CASGLTGTSSYNEEFF.

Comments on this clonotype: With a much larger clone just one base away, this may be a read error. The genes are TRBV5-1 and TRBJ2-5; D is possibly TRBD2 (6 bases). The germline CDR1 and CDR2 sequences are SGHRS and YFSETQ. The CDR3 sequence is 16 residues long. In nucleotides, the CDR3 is TGCGACAGCAGCCCCTGGGGTAGCGGAAGCCAAGAGACCCAGTACTTC. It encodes CDSSPWGSGSQETQYF.

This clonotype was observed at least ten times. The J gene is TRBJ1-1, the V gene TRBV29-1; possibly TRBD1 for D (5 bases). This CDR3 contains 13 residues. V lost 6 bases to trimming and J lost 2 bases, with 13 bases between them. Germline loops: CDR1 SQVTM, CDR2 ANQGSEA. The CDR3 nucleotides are TGCAGCGTGGGCCGGGACGGAAACACTGAAGCTTTCTTT. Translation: CSVGRDGNTEAFF.

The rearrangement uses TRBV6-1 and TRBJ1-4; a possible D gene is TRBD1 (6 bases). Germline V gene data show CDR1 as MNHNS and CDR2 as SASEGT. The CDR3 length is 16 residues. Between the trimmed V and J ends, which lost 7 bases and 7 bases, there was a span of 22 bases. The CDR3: CASIRWGGGSFEKLFF. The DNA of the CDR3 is TGTGCCAGCATCCGATGGGGGGGGGGCTCCTTTGAAAAACTGTTTTTT.

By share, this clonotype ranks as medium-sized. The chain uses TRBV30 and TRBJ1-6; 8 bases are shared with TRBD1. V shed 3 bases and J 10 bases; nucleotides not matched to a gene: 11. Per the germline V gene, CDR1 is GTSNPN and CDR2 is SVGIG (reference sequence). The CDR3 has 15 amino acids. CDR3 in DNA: TGTGCCTGGAGGACAGGGGCCATAAATGGATCACCCCTCCACTTT. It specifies CAWRTGAINGSPLHF.

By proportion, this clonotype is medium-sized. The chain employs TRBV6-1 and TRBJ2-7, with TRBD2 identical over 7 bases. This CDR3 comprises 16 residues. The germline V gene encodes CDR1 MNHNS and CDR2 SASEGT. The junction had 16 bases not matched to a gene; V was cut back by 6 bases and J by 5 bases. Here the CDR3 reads CASRLREAGDWDEQYF. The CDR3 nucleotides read TGTGCCAGCAGGTTACGGGAGGCGGGGGATTGGGACGAGCAGTACTTC.

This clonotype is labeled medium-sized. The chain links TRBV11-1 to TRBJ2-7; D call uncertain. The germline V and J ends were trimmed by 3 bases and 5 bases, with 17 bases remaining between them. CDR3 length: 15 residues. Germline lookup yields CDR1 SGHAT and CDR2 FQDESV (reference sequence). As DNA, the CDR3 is TGTGCCAGCAGCTTCCTAGATCCAGCGCTTGACGAGCAGTACTTC. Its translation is CASSFLDPALDEQYF.

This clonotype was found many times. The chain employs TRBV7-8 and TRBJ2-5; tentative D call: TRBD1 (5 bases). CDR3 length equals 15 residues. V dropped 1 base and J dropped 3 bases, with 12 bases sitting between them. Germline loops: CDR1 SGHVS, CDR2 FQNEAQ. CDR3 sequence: CASSLVVRTKETQYF. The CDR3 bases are TGTGCCAGCAGCTTAGTTGTCAGGACAAAAGAGACCCAGTACTTC.

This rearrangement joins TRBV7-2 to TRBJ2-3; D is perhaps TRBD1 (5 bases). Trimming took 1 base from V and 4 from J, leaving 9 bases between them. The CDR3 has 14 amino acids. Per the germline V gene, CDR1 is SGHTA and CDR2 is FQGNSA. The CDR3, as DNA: TGTGCCAGCAGCTTAGATCAAGGGGCAGATACGCAGTATTTT. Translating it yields CASSLDQGADTQYF.

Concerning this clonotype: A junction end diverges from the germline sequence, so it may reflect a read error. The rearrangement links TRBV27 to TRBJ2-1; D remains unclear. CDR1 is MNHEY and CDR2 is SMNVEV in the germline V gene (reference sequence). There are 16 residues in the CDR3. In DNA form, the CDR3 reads TGTGCCAGCAGTCACACCTTGGGGAACCCTTCCGATGAGCAGTTATTC. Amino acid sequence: CASSHTLGNPSDEQLF.